The present T cell receptor beta chain was sequenced within a study of technical replicates of blood from several donors. Germline assignment: CDR1 SEHNR and CDR2 FQNEAQ (reference sequence). The CDR3 consists of 17 residues. The ends lost 5 bases at V and 6 bases at J; junction bases unmatched: 14. Assay used: immunoSEQ multiplex PCR; TCRdb lists only in-frame clones, some missing. The sample holds 65,000 to 75,000 clones; around 87% are singletons and the top ten take around 5.1%. The specimen sequenced was PBMCs. The rearrangement joins TRBV7-9 to TRBJ2-3, with 10 bases matching TRBD2. This receptor was taken from a human donor in good health. Some clones in this sample may be carry-over from other donors' samples. Here the CDR3 reads CASSLDLASGSMDTQYF. The CDR3 region has the DNA TGTGCCAGCAGCCTTGACTTGGCTAGCGGGAGTATGGATACGCAGTATTTT. The full variable domain, its missing parts supplied by reference TRBV7-9 and TRBJ2-3, is DTGVSQNPRHKITKRGQNVTFRCDPISEHNRLYWYRQTLGQGPEFLTYFQNEAQLEKSRLLSDRFSAERPKGSFSTLEIQRTEQGDSAMYLCASSLDLASGSMDTQYFGPGTRLTVL.